A selection of T cell receptor beta chains follows, all from one sample in a study of technical replicates of blood from a few donors. Repertoires were generated with immunoSEQ multiplex PCR, while TCRdb's copy carries only in-frame clones and drops some. The sample lists about 100,000 clones, 95% occurring once. Material for sequencing was T cells isolated from PBMCs. The receptor source for this set is a human donor in good health. The CDR3 runs from the conserved cysteine through the conserved F or W. A D gene is named only where the DNA matches it firmly. Not all rows give a size; the values are once, few, many and, for expanded clones, a class.

abundance | j_gene | v_gene | d_gene | CDR3nt | CDR3aa
. | TRBJ2-5 | TRBV2 | TRBD1 | TGTGCCAGCAGGGACAGGGGAGAGACCCAGTACTTC | CASRDRGETQYF
once | TRBJ1-3 | TRBV5-1 | . | TGCGCCAGCAGCGCTGGCGACAGCTTTTACTCTGGAAACACCATATATTTT | CASSAGDSFYSGNTIYF
. | TRBJ2-1 | TRBV25-1 | . | TGTGCCAGCAGTGAATTGGCCCCGTACAATGAGCAGTTCTTC | CASSELAPYNEQFF
. | TRBJ2-5 | TRBV4-1 | . | TGCGCCAGCAGCCAGGACACCTACCAAGAGACCCAGTACTTC | CASSQDTYQETQYF
. | TRBJ2-3 | TRBV6-1 | . | TGTGCCAGCAGTGAAGCGCCGGCGAGGACTGACATTAGCACAGATACGCAGTATTTT | CASSEAPARTDISTDTQYF
once | TRBJ2-3 | TRBV12-5 | . | TGTGCTAGTAACAGTGTTGATACGCAGTATTTT | CASNSVDTQYF
. | TRBJ2-1 | TRBV7-9 | TRBD1 | TGTGCCAGCAGGGAGGACAGGGAGTTCTTCAATGAGCAGTTCTTC | CASREDREFFNEQFF
. | TRBJ2-1 | TRBV5-1 | TRBD2 | TGCGCCAGCAAACTAGCGGGAGAGTACAATGAGCAGTTCTTC | CASKLAGEYNEQFF
. | TRBJ1-5 | TRBV28 | TRBD1 | TGTGCCAGCAGGACCACAGGGGCAGGCAAAGATCAGCCCCAGCATTTT | CASRTTGAGKDQPQHF
. | TRBJ1-2 | TRBV29-1 | TRBD1 | TGCAGCGCCCCCCAGGGGGGAACCTATGGCTACACCTTC | CSAPQGGTYGYTF
. | TRBJ1-1 | TRBV5-4 | TRBD1 | TGTGCCAGCAGCTTAGCTGACAGGGGGCGAACTGAAGCTTTCTTT | CASSLADRGRTEAFF
. | TRBJ1-1 | TRBV28 | . | TGTGCCAGCAGTCTCCTGGCTGATACTGAAGCTTTCTTT | CASSLLADTEAFF
. | TRBJ1-1 | TRBV28 | . | TGTGCCAGCAGTCCCGCAGGGTTGGGGGAAGCTTTCTTT | CASSPAGLGEAFF
few | TRBJ1-4 | TRBV4-1 | . | TGCGCCAGCAGCTTCACAGGGACCAGATTTGCAACTAATGAAAAACTGTTTTTT | CASSFTGTRFATNEKLFF
. | TRBJ2-7 | TRBV7-2 | . | TGTGCCAGCAGCAGAGAATTAGCGTCCTACGAGCAGTACTTC | CASSRELASYEQYF
. | TRBJ2-1 | TRBV6-1 | TRBD1 | TGTGCCAGCAGTGTACCAGGGGGCAATGAGCAGTTCTTC | CASSVPGGNEQFF
. | TRBJ2-6 | TRBV7-3 | . | TGTGCCAGCAGCTTAGGAGTCCATCCTGGGGCCAACGTCCTGACTTTC | CASSLGVHPGANVLTF
. | TRBJ2-2 | TRBV25-1 | TRBD1 | TGTGCCAGCAGCCCAGAATGGATAGGACAGGGGCTCACCGGGGAGCTGTTTTTT | CASSPEWIGQGLTGELFF
. | TRBJ2-7 | TRBV11-2 | . | TGTGCCAGCAGCTTAGATCCGGGGAGCTCCTACGAGCAGTACTTC | CASSLDPGSSYEQYF
. | TRBJ2-3 | TRBV10-2 | TRBD2 | TGCGCCAGCAGTTTTGCTAGCGGGCACAATTCAGATACGCAGTATTTT | CASSFASGHNSDTQYF
. | TRBJ2-3 | TRBV6-1 | . | TGTGCCAGCAGTTCAGGATTAGATACGCAGTATTTT | CASSSGLDTQYF
. | TRBJ2-7 | TRBV11-3 | . | TGTGCCAGCAGCCTCTCGCGACTCTATACCTACGAGCAGTACTTC | CASSLSRLYTYEQYF
. | TRBJ2-7 | TRBV7-9 | . | TGTGCCAGCAGCTTAGAGGGGCAGACTTTCTACGAGCAGTACTTC | CASSLEGQTFYEQYF
. | TRBJ2-2 | TRBV6-6 | . | TGTGCCAGCAGTTACTCTGCGGGCGGGAACACCGGGGAGCTGTTTTTT | CASSYSAGGNTGELFF
. | TRBJ1-2 | TRBV29-1 | TRBD1 | TGCAGCGTTGATTCAGGGGGCGGCTATGGCTACACCTTC | CSVDSGGGYGYTF
. | TRBJ1-2 | TRBV6-5 | TRBD1 | TGTGCCAGCAGCCAGGACAGGGAATGGGACGGCTACACCTTC | CASSQDREWDGYTF
. | TRBJ2-7 | TRBV29-1 | . | TGCAGCGTTTCGGGACTCCCCTACGAGCAGTACTTC | CSVSGLPYEQYF
. | TRBJ2-5 | TRBV4-1 | TRBD2 | TGCGCCAGCAGCCAAGATGACGCTGAGCGGGGGATTATTAAAGAGACCCAGTACTTC | CASSQDDAERGIIKETQYF
. | TRBJ2-5 | TRBV18 | TRBD1 | TGTGCCAGCTCACCACCGCTGGGCAGGGGGCGAGAGACCCAGTACTTC | CASSPPLGRGRETQYF
. | TRBJ1-3 | TRBV4-1 | . | TGCGCCAGCAGCCAAGGGATGACACCGGGGTCCGGAAACACCATATATTTT | CASSQGMTPGSGNTIYF
. | TRBJ2-5 | TRBV4-1 | . | TGCGCCAGCAGCCAAGATAGGGGGGGCTGGGATTCGCAAGAGACCCAGTACTTC | CASSQDRGGWDSQETQYF
. | TRBJ1-2 | TRBV7-9 | . | TGTGCCAGCAGCTTAATGGGGGGGAGTCCCGATGGCTACACCTTC | CASSLMGGSPDGYTF
. | TRBJ2-3 | TRBV19 | TRBD2 | TGTGCCAGTAGTATAAGGCTAGCGGGATCGACAGATACGCAGTATTTT | CASSIRLAGSTDTQYF
. | TRBJ2-1 | TRBV11-3 | . | TGTGCCAGCAGCTTAGATACAGGGTTGGGCTCCTACAATGAGCAGTTCTTC | CASSLDTGLGSYNEQFF
. | TRBJ2-7 | TRBV7-9 | . | TGTGCCAGCAGAAGGGACACCGTCTACGAGCAGTACTTC | CASRRDTVYEQYF
. | TRBJ2-7 | TRBV23-1 | . | TGCGCCAGCCGGGGTGTCGGGCCCGCCTACGAGCAGTACTTC | CASRGVGPAYEQYF
. | TRBJ2-1 | TRBV28 | . | TGTGCCAGCAGTTCCAGGGGGGACAATGAGCAGTTCTTC | CASSSRGDNEQFF
. | TRBJ2-5 | TRBV10-1 | . | TGCGCCAGCAGTGCAGGGGCCCGCGGGGAGACCCAGTACTTC | CASSAGARGETQYF
. | TRBJ1-2 | TRBV27 | . | TGTGCCAGCAGTTCCGACGTGGACGCGGGCTATGGCTACACCTTC | CASSSDVDAGYGYTF
. | TRBJ2-7 | TRBV7-3 | TRBD1 | TGTGCCAGCAGCAGGGGACAGAGCTCCTACGAGCAGTACTTC | CASSRGQSSYEQYF
. | TRBJ2-3 | TRBV19 | TRBD1 | TGTGCCAGTAGTGAAGACCGGGACAGGGGGACAGATACGCAGTATTTT | CASSEDRDRGTDTQYF